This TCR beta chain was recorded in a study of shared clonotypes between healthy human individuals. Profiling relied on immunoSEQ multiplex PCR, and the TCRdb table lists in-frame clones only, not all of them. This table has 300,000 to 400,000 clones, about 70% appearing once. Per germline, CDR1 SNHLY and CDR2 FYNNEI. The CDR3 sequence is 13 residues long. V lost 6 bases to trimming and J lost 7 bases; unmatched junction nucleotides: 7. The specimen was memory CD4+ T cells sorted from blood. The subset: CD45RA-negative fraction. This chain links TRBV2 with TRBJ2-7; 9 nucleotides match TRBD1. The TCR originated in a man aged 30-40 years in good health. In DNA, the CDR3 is TGTGCCAGCAGACTGGACAGGGGTGGTGAGCAGTACTTC. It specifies CASRLDRGGEQYF.